In its sample, the clone carrying this T cell receptor beta chain was seen many times. HTBI primers from iRepertoire and Arm-PCR of CDR3 regions yielded the TCR beta libraries. Via MiXCR, TCRdb re-called the multiplex PCR reads, giving one row per CDR3 protein. The sample has a few hundred thousand distinct CDR3 sequences, 22% seen once. This entry belongs to a study of regulatory T cells in long-lasting Graves disease. The CDR3 covers 11 residues. Germline CDR1 reads MDHEN; CDR2 reads SYDVKM. The ends were cut back, 4 bases at V and 10 bases at J, with 8 bases in the middle. Indicated time point: persistent/refractory GD, antithyroid drugs over 5 years with positive TRAb. PBMCs provided the RNA from which the TCR library was made.

The J gene is TRBJ1-5, the V gene TRBV28, with D unresolved. The specimen was peripheral blood mononuclear cells (PBMCs), collected when the disease was refractory, from a patient treated with antithyroid drugs. The sequence was collected from a female donor with Graves disease. CDR3 amino acids: CASSSREPQHF. CDR3 nucleotide sequence: TGTGCCAGCAGTTCACGGGAACCCCAGCATTTT.